The 8 T cell receptor beta chains in this list originate from one sample, sequenced in a study of cytomegalovirus exposure and HLA in healthy donors. TCRdb keeps only in-frame clones here, not all; method: immunoSEQ multiplex PCR. The data hold some 140,000 clones, with about 90% observed a single time. Sequenced: PBMCs. The receptors come from a man in his late teens or twenties in good health and CMV-seronegative.

There are a few counts of this clone. The rearrangement links TRBV11-2 to TRBJ2-7; no clear D. The CDR3 covers 11 residues. Trimming left V 4 bases short and J 6 bases short, with 7 bases between. The germline V gene has CDR1 SGHAT and CDR2 FQNNGV. CDR3 protein: CASSSTPEQYF. The DNA for the CDR3 is TGTGCCAGCAGCTCCACACCCGAGCAGTACTTC. The whole variable domain, filled in from reference TRBV11-2 and TRBJ2-7, reads EAGVAQSPRYKIIEKRQSVAFWCNPISGHATLYWYQQILGQGPKLLIQFQNNGVVDDSQLPKDRFSAERLKGVDSTLKIQPAKLEDSAVYLCASSSTPEQYFGPGTRLTVT.

This clone was seen only a few times. The chain carries TRBV27 and TRBJ2-7; TRBD2 matches 9 bases. The CDR3 loop spans 14 amino acids. Germline CDR1 MNHEY, CDR2 SMNVEV (reference sequence). The ends lost 6 bases at V and 2 bases at J; junction bases unmatched: 5. The CDR3: CASSPAGGPYEQYF. CDR3 nucleotide sequence: TGTGCCAGCAGCCCAGCGGGAGGCCCCTACGAGCAGTACTTC.

This sequence joins TRBV19 and TRBJ2-7; D might be TRBD1 (8 bases). Per the germline V gene, CDR1 is LNHDA and CDR2 is SQIVND (reference sequence). CDR3 length: 15 residues. With 5 bases removed from V and 1 base from J, the gap between germline ends came to 15 bases. CDR3 sequence reads: CASSGHRGGSYEQYF. The DNA of the CDR3 is TGTGCCAGTAGTGGGCACAGGGGGGGATCCTACGAGCAGTACTTC.

The genes are TRBV5-1 and TRBJ2-3; 10 nucleotides agree with TRBD1. The CDR3 is made up of 15 amino acids. Trimming removed 4 bases from V and 4 bases from J; junction bases left unmatched: 6. The germline V gene has CDR1 SGHRS and CDR2 YFSETQ. The CDR3 DNA reads as TGCGCCAGCAGCCCGACAGGGGGCAGAGCAGATACGCAGTATTTT. Protein: CASSPTGGRADTQYF.

The chain employs TRBV28 and TRBJ2-7; D gene unclear. The CDR3 contains 16 residues. With 4 bases removed from V and 4 bases from J, the gap between germline ends came to 20 bases. Germline CDR1 and CDR2: MDHEN and SYDVKM. In nucleotides, the CDR3 is TGTGCCAGCAGTTCACCTCTGCTAGGATCCGGGTACGAGCAGTACTTC. Its translation is CASSSPLLGSGYEQYF.

CDR3 sequence: CASRGADSGNTIYF. Written as DNA, the CDR3 is TGTGCCAGCAGAGGGGCAGACTCTGGAAACACCATATATTTT. This chain links TRBV28 with TRBJ1-3; D may be TRBD1 (5 bases). V was trimmed by 6 bases and J by 0 bases, leaving 9 bases between them. CDR1 is MDHEN and CDR2 is SYDVKM in the germline V gene. The CDR3 spans 14 residues.

The chain links TRBV19 to TRBJ2-2, with D possibly TRBD1 on 5 matching bases. The CDR3 is 13 residues long. Trimming took off 8 bases at V and 3 bases at J, with 10 bases between the two ends. Germline assignment: CDR1 LNHDA and CDR2 SQIVND (reference sequence). CDR3 nucleotides: TGTGCCAGTCCAGCGACAGACACCGGGGAGCTGTTTTTT. This sequence encodes CASPATDTGELFF.

CDR3 sequence (DNA): TGCGCCAGCAGCTTGGATCTGCTAGCGGGGGGTCGCACAGATACGCAGTATTTT. This translates into CASSLDLLAGGRTDTQYF. The chain combines TRBV5-1 with TRBJ2-3; 11 bases are shared with TRBD2. CDR1 is SGHRS, CDR2 YFSETQ, per germline. V trimming: 0 bases; J trimming: 1 base; junction bases outside the gene matches: 7. The CDR3 length is 18 residues.